The entry below describes one T cell receptor (beta chain). These data are taken from a study of blood T cell repertoires in COVID-19. TCRdb's copy holds only in-frame clones and misses some; the assay was immunoSEQ multiplex PCR. The table includes more than 150,000 clones, roughly 76% detected once. Germline loops: CDR1 MDHEN, CDR2 SYDVKM. The CDR3 is made up of 15 amino acids. Trimming removed 3 bases from V and 2 bases from J, with 11 bases in between. This TCR derives from an elderly woman with COVID-19, enrolled during active disease. The sample comprised peripheral blood. The chain couples TRBV28 to TRBJ1-3, with D possibly matching TRBD1 (5 bases). This CDR3 reads CASSLIPRAGNTIYF. The CDR3 DNA is TGTGCCAGCAGTTTGATCCCCAGGGCTGGAAACACCATATATTTT.